Listed here are 32 T cell receptor beta chains from one sample, sequenced in a study of T cells in women clearing cervical HPV infection. This table comes from immunoSEQ multiplex PCR, and its TCRdb copy is limited to in-frame clones, with some not included. This sample's clone table lists 40,000 or so clones. The source material was blood buffy coat. The receptors here all came from a woman aged 18 to 75 with a cervical HPV16 infection that either progressed to CIN3+ or cleared (not recorded which).

To note about this clone: The observed sequence ends 3 residues before the CDR3 terminus, with the missing tail filled in from the germline J gene. Other DNA sequences in the same sample also yield this CDR3. The rearrangement links TRBV19 to TRBJ1-3; a weak D match, TRBD1 (6 bases). Trimming removed 2 bases from V and 0 bases from J, with 8 bases in between. CDR1 LNHDA and CDR2 SQIVND come from the germline V gene (reference sequence). The CDR3 loop spans 15 amino acids. The CDR3: CASSITGNSGNTIYF. The DNA read from the CDR3 is TGTGCCAGTAGTATAACAGGGAACTCTGGAAACACC.

As for this clone: The read finishes 3 residues shy of the CDR3 end, and the germline J gene is used to complete it. The chain uses TRBV19 and TRBJ2-3; the D gene is possibly TRBD2 (6 bases). The CDR3 is 17 amino acids. CDR1 and CDR2 from the germline V gene are LNHDA and SQIVND (reference sequence). V was pared by 4 bases and J by 3 bases, with 20 bases between. The CDR3 DNA, read in part, is TGTGCCAGTAGTACTGGCGGGATAGCGATGAGGACAGATACG. It codes for CASSTGGIAMRTDT. The CDR3, in full, reads CASSTGGIAMRTDTQYF.

On this clone itself: The read gets to within 3 residues of the CDR3 end, and the germline J gene fills in the rest. The rearrangement joins TRBV5-5 to TRBJ1-2; the match to TRBD1 covers 9 bases. Germline lookup yields CDR1 SGHKS and CDR2 YYEKEE (reference sequence). CDR3 length: 14 residues. The sequenced part of the CDR3 DNA is TGTGCCAGCAGCCTTCCGGGACAGGGTCGGGGC. Its protein product is CASSLPGQGRG. The complete CDR3 protein is CASSLPGQGRGYTF.

On this clone itself: The read falls 3 residues short of the CDR3 end, and the missing part is taken from the germline J gene. The chain carries TRBV5-4 and TRBJ2-3, with TRBD2 identical over 11 bases. The CDR3 is made up of 14 amino acids. Losses at the gene ends were 4 bases for V and 6 bases for J; bases not matched to a gene: 4. Germline CDR1 reads SGHNT; CDR2 reads YYREEE (reference sequence). The CDR3 is CASSRSSGRDTQYF. CDR3 bases read: TGTGCCAGCAGCCGGTCTAGCGGGAGGGATACG.

This clone ranks as medium-sized (0.01 to 0.1%) in terms of frequency. The sequence runs out 3 residues before the end of the CDR3; the remainder is reconstructed from the germline J gene. The chain recombines TRBV19 with TRBJ1-1; no clear D gene. The CDR3 totals 13 residues. Germline V gives CDR1 LNHDA, CDR2 SQIVND (reference sequence). The CDR3 bases that were read are TGTGCCAGTAGTATAGAGGTCGGTAGAACA. This encodes CASSIEVGRT. From start to end, the CDR3 is CASSIEVGRTAFF.

As regards this clone: Coverage ceases 3 residues before the CDR3 finishes, and the germline J gene fills in the end. The chain combines TRBV5-4 with TRBJ2-7; D perhaps matches TRBD1 (6 bases). This CDR3 spans 15 amino acids. Between the trimmed V and J ends, which lost 3 bases and 4 bases, there was a span of 17 bases. Germline V gives CDR1 SGHNT, CDR2 YYREEE (reference sequence). The CDR3 bases that were read are TGTGCCAGCAGCTATGGGGGCCTCACCCCTTACGAG. Protein product: CASSYGGLTPYE. The full CDR3 sequence reads CASSYGGLTPYEQYF.

Concerning this clone: The read comes to an end 3 residues before the CDR3 does, leaving the germline J gene to fill in the end. The V call is TRBV13, the J call TRBJ2-2; TRBD2 matches 13 bases. V was pared by 9 bases and J by 6 bases, with 7 bases of the junction left unmatched. CDR3 length: 15 amino acids. CDR1 is PRHDT, CDR2 FYEKMQ, per germline (reference sequence). CDR3 in amino acids: CASGLGLAGAGELFF. The CDR3 DNA, read in part, is TGTGCCAGTGGTCTCGGACTAGCGGGAGCCGGGGAG.

As regards this clone: The CDR3 extends 3 residues past the end of the read, so its final part is completed from the germline J gene. The chain carries TRBV20-1 and TRBJ2-2, with 7 bases aligning to TRBD2. CDR1 is DFQATT and CDR2 is SNEGSKA in the germline V gene (reference sequence). V lost 5 bases, J lost 6 bases, and 9 bases stayed unmatched. The CDR3 has 14 amino acids. The CDR3 sequence is CSAPTGAGAGELFF. The CDR3 DNA, read in part, is TGCAGTGCTCCAACTGGGGCGGGGGCCGGGGAG.

Points on this clone: The DNA ends 3 residues before the CDR3 does, and the rest of the CDR3 is filled in from the germline J gene. This chain uses TRBV3-1 (or the pseudogene TRBV3-2) with TRBJ2-5; 11 bases agree with TRBD2. The CDR3 is made up of 15 amino acids. V shed 1 base, J shed 4 bases, and the junction held 2 bases outside the gene matches. The germline gives CDR1 LGHDT, CDR2 YNNKEL (reference sequence). The covered CDR3 bases are TGTGCCAGCAGCCAAGTAGCGGGAGGGGGAGAGACC. It is translated as CASSQVAGGGET. The CDR3 in its entirety is CASSQVAGGGETQYF.

Concerning this clone itself: The DNA ends 3 residues before the CDR3 does, and the rest of the CDR3 is filled in from the germline J gene. This chain links TRBV7-9 with TRBJ2-3; no clear D gene. V dropped 1 base and J dropped 2 bases, with 7 bases sitting between them. CDR3 length equals 14 residues. Germline CDR1 SEHNR, CDR2 FQNEAQ (reference sequence). Incomplete CDR3 DNA: TGTGCCAGCAGCTTAGATACAGACACAGATACG. Protein product: CASSLDTDTDT. The full-length CDR3 reads as CASSLDTDTDTQYF.

With respect to this clone: The read ends 3 residues shy of where the CDR3 ends; the end is completed using the germline J gene. The J gene is TRBJ1-1, the V gene TRBV5-4; D perhaps matches TRBD1 (5 bases). The V gene lost 4 bases and the J gene lost 7 bases, with 14 bases spanning the gap. The CDR3 has 13 amino acids. The germline V gene encodes CDR1 SGHNT and CDR2 YYREEE (reference sequence). The part of the CDR3 DNA that was read is TGTGCCAGCAGCGTGCCCTTTCAGGGTGAA. This encodes CASSVPFQGE. The whole CDR3 is CASSVPFQGEAFF.

In the case of this clone: The read finishes 3 residues shy of the CDR3 end, and the germline J gene is used to complete it. The rearrangement links TRBV6-2 or TRBV6-3 to TRBJ1-4; D may be TRBD1 (5 bases). The V gene's germline CDR1 is MNHEY and CDR2 SVGEGT. This CDR3 is built from 16 residues. The V end was cut by 2 bases, the J end by 1 base, with 11 bases between. This CDR3 reads CASSYRQGGTNEKLFF. The part of the CDR3 DNA that was read is TGTGCCAGCAGTTACCGGCAGGGAGGAACTAATGAAAAA.

Points on this clone: The read comes to an end 3 residues before the CDR3 does, leaving the germline J gene to fill in the end. This chain joins TRBV5-1 and TRBJ2-7; D might be TRBD1 (7 bases). CDR3 length: 14 amino acids. Germline V gene sequence: CDR1 SGHRS, CDR2 YFSETQ. V was pared by 7 bases and J by 0 bases, with 14 bases between. Partial CDR3 DNA: TGCGCCAGCTCAGGGGGGTTAAGCTCCTACGAG. Its protein is CASSGGLSSYE. The whole CDR3 protein is CASSGGLSSYEQYF. The full variable domain, its missing parts supplied by reference TRBV5-1 and TRBJ2-7, is KAGVTQTPRYLIKTRGQQVTLSCSPISGHRSVSWYQQTPGQGLQFLFEYFSETQRNKGNFPGRFSGRQFSNSRSEMNVSTLELGDSALYLCASSGGLSSYEQYFGPGTRLTVT.

Here the CDR3 reads CASRESIAGGSTDTQYF. Partial CDR3 DNA: TGTGCCAGCAGGGAGTCTATAGCGGGAGGGAGCACAGATACG. The gene calls are TRBV2 and TRBJ2-3; 11 nucleotides line up with TRBD2. The sequenced fragment ends 3 residues before the CDR3 boundary, so the rest is inferred from the germline J gene. J gave up 0 bases and V 6 bases, and 8 bases lay outside the gene matches. This CDR3 spans 17 amino acids. The germline V gene has CDR1 SNHLY and CDR2 FYNNEI. The full variable domain, its missing parts supplied by reference TRBV2 and TRBJ2-3, is EPEVTQTPSHQVTQMGQEVILRCVPISNHLYFYWYRQILGQKVEFLVSFYNNEISEKSEIFDDQFSVERPDGSNFTLKIRSTKLEDSAMYFCASRESIAGGSTDTQYFGPGTRLTVL.

In the case of this clone: The read ends 3 residues early relative to the CDR3; the germline J gene fills the gap. The rearrangement links TRBV20-1 to TRBJ1-4; no firm D call. CDR1 is DFQATT and CDR2 is SNEGSKA in the germline V gene (reference sequence). The CDR3 is 13 amino acids. The V and J ends lost 4 bases and 4 bases respectively, with 10 bases between them. The CDR3 reads CSATETGNEKLFF. CDR3 DNA (partial): TGCAGTGCTACGGAGACGGGTAATGAAAAA.

A word on this clone: With the read ending 3 residues before the CDR3 end, the germline J gene is used to fill in that end. This rearrangement joins TRBV14 to TRBJ2-1, with 7 bases aligning to TRBD1. V gave up 4 bases and J gave up 7 bases; unmatched junction bases: 10. This CDR3 comprises 15 residues. Germline V gives CDR1 SGHDN, CDR2 FVKESK. The covered CDR3 bases are TGTGCCAGCAGCCCCTATCACAGGGGTGGGAATGAG. Its protein product is CASSPYHRGGNE. The CDR3, in full, reads CASSPYHRGGNEQFF.

As for this clone: The CDR3 end lies 3 residues beyond the end of the read and is filled in from the germline J gene. The chain combines TRBV5-1 with TRBJ2-3, with D perhaps matching TRBD2 (5 bases). The CDR3 length is 15 residues. Trimming shortened V by 1 base and J by 4 bases, and 13 bases separated the two germline ends. The germline gives CDR1 SGHRS, CDR2 YFSETQ. The part of the CDR3 DNA that was read is TGCGCCAGCAGCTTGCAGTCTAGCTTCGCAGATACG. It is translated as CASSLQSSFADT. From start to end, the CDR3 is CASSLQSSFADTQYF.

Comment on this clone: The read is 3 residues too short to cover the CDR3 end, so that end is filled in from the germline J gene. V is TRBV2 and J is TRBJ2-3; D is possibly TRBD2 (6 bases). The CDR3 runs to 13 residues. CDR1 and CDR2 (germline): SNHLY, FYNNEI. CDR3 DNA, as far as it was read: TGTGCCAGCAGTGGCTTCGGAGGGGAGACG. This gives the protein CASSGFGGET. The whole CDR3 sequence reads CASSGFGGETQYF.

Worth noting for this clone: The CDR3 end falls 3 residues outside the read, so it is completed with the germline J gene. This chain joins TRBV7-8 and TRBJ1-1; TRBD1 matches 8 bases. Per germline, CDR1 SGHVS and CDR2 FQNEAQ. This CDR3 spans 13 amino acids. Trimming took 10 bases from V and 7 from J; bases not matched to a gene: 11. The part of the CDR3 DNA that was read is TGTGCCACCCAGGACAGGGAGCAGGGTGAA. The encoded protein is CATQDREQGE. The full CDR3 sequence reads CATQDREQGEAFF.

About this clone itself: The read falls 3 residues short of the CDR3 end, and the missing part is taken from the germline J gene. V and J are TRBV5-1 and TRBJ2-7; 9 nucleotides agree with TRBD2. The CDR3 contains 14 residues. The junction had 5 bases not matched to a gene; V was cut back by 4 bases and J by 3 bases. CDR1 and CDR2 (germline): SGHRS, YFSETQ. Partial CDR3 DNA: TGCGCCAGCAGCCCGAAGACTAGCGGCTACGAG. Translating it yields CASSPKTSGYE. The whole CDR3 protein is CASSPKTSGYEQYF.

The sequenced part of the CDR3 DNA is TGTGCCAGCAGTGAATCAGGGGGCGGTGAGACC. Translating gives CASSESGGGET. In full, the CDR3 reads CASSESGGGETQYF. The chain combines TRBV2 with TRBJ2-5; TRBD1 agrees at 8 bases. The read ends 3 residues shy of where the CDR3 ends; the end is completed using the germline J gene. Trimming at V came to 2 bases and at J to 5 bases, leaving 4 bases not matched to a gene. The CDR3 covers 14 residues. The germline V gene encodes CDR1 SNHLY and CDR2 FYNNEI.

With regard to this clone: Coverage ceases 3 residues before the CDR3 finishes, and the germline J gene fills in the end. The V call is TRBV20-1, the J call TRBJ1-2, with D unclear. The CDR3 loop spans 10 amino acids. Germline lookup yields CDR1 DFQATT and CDR2 SNEGSKA (reference sequence). CDR3 sequence reads: CSAPTIGYTF. The DNA read from the CDR3 is TGCAGTGCTCCCACAATCGGC.

With regard to this clone: The CDR3 end lies 3 residues beyond the end of the read and is filled in from the germline J gene. This chain connects TRBV7-2 to TRBJ2-3; D not resolved. CDR3 length: 13 amino acids. Germline V gene sequence: CDR1 SGHTA, CDR2 FQGNSA. The CDR3 spells CASTPQVNQPQYF. The sequenced CDR3 bases are TGTGCCAGCACCCCTCAGGTCAATCAGCCG.

As concerns this clone: The read gets to within 3 residues of the CDR3 end, and the germline J gene fills in the rest. The rearrangement joins TRBV9 to TRBJ2-2; D gene ambiguous. The V end was cut by 2 bases, the J end by 4 bases, with 3 bases between. Looked up from germline, CDR1 is SGDLS and CDR2 is YYNGEE. This CDR3 has 12 residues. The CDR3: CASSVGTGELFF. CDR3 DNA (partial): TGTGCCAGCAGCGTCGGCACCGGGGAG.

In regard to this clone: The read ends 3 residues shy of where the CDR3 ends; the end is completed using the germline J gene. The chain has TRBV5-1 and TRBJ2-2; 10 bases fit TRBD2. V lost 3 bases and J lost 4; bases outside the gene matches: 3. CDR1 is SGHRS and CDR2 is YFSETQ in the germline V gene. The length of the CDR3 is 15 residues. The CDR3 sequence is CASSSGLAFTGELFF. The part of the CDR3 DNA that was read is TGCGCCAGCAGCTCGGGACTAGCGTTCACCGGGGAG.

Turning to this clone: Its ends do not fully match the called genes, so a read error is possible. The read finishes 3 residues shy of the CDR3 end, and the germline J gene is used to complete it. This sample includes further DNA sequences coding for the same CDR3. V gene TRBV19 combines with J gene TRBJ1-3; 7 positions agree with TRBD1. In germline, CDR1 is LNHDA, CDR2 SQIVND (reference sequence). There are 15 residues in the CDR3. CDR3 in amino acids: CASSIPTGSGNAIYF. The sequenced part of the CDR3 DNA is TGTGCCAGTAGTATCCCGACAGGGAGTGGAAACGCC.

As for this clone: The CDR3 end lies 3 residues beyond the end of the read and is filled in from the germline J gene. This rearrangement joins TRBV19 to TRBJ1-1, with 7 bases fitting TRBD1. The CDR3 length is 15 residues. The ends lost 0 bases at V and 4 bases at J; junction bases unmatched: 5. The germline gives CDR1 LNHDA, CDR2 SQIVND (reference sequence). CDR3 DNA (partial): TGTGCCAGTAGTATAGAAGGCAGGGGGAGCACTGAA. It yields the protein CASSIEGRGSTE. The full CDR3 sequence reads CASSIEGRGSTEAFF.

Points on this clone: The CDR3 end falls 3 residues outside the read, so it is completed with the germline J gene. V gene TRBV24-1 combines with J gene TRBJ2-2, with TRBD2 as a possible D gene (6 bases). V lost 10 bases, J lost 6 bases, and 11 bases lay in between. The CDR3 contains 12 residues. CDR1 KGHDR and CDR2 SFDVKD come from the germline V gene. CDR3 bases read: TGTGCCACTAGGGACTTACCCGGGGAG. Translation gives CATRDLPGE. The CDR3, in full, reads CATRDLPGELFF.

Regarding this clone: Read data end 3 residues before the CDR3 end; the end is taken from the germline J gene. This chain connects TRBV7-6 to TRBJ2-7, with a tentative D call TRBD1 (5 bases). CDR1 is SGHVS, CDR2 FNYEAQ, per germline. V dropped 5 bases and J dropped 6 bases, with 20 bases sitting between them. This CDR3 comprises 15 residues. The chain's CDR3 is CASSPVGPRTVEQYF. CDR3 DNA (partial): TGTGCCAGCAGCCCGGTGGGGCCTAGGACGGTCGAG.

A remark on this clone: Coverage ceases 3 residues before the CDR3 finishes, and the germline J gene fills in the end. The chain employs TRBV29-1 and TRBJ2-1, with D tentatively TRBD2 (7 bases). V was pared by 3 bases and J by 6 bases, with 15 bases between. From germline, CDR1 is SQVTM and CDR2 ANQGSEA. The CDR3 extends over 14 amino acids. The CDR3 spells CSVDDRGARNEQFF. The covered CDR3 bases are TGCAGCGTTGATGACCGGGGGGCACGCAATGAG.

A note on this clone: The read is 3 residues too short to cover the CDR3 end, so that end is filled in from the germline J gene. The J gene is TRBJ1-5, the V gene TRBV19; tentatively, D is TRBD1 (5 bases). V was trimmed by 5 bases and J by 4 bases, leaving 12 bases between them. This CDR3 contains 14 residues. CDR1 is LNHDA and CDR2 is SQIVND in the germline V gene (reference sequence). The covered CDR3 bases are TGTGCCAGTAGTGAGTCGGGGGAGAATCAGCCC. Its translation is CASSESGENQP. The full CDR3 reads CASSESGENQPQHF.

Comment on this clone: The read comes to an end 3 residues before the CDR3 does, leaving the germline J gene to fill in the end. The chain is built from TRBV18 and TRBJ2-2, with D perhaps assigned TRBD1 or TRBD2 (5 bases each). Trimming left V 4 bases short and J 2 bases short, with 8 bases between. The CDR3 length is 14 residues. Germline V gene data show CDR1 as KGHSH and CDR2 as LQKENI. The DNA read from the CDR3 is TGTGCCAGCTCACTGAGGGGTAACACCGGGGAG. This gives the protein CASSLRGNTGE. The whole CDR3 is CASSLRGNTGELFF.